This is a list of T cell receptor beta chains from one sample in a study of control samples from healthy donors and cancer patients. Using immunoSEQ multiplex PCR, the repertoire was profiled, and TCRdb retains in-frame clones only, with some absent. The sample lists about 95,000 clones, roughly nine tenths occurring once. Input material: blood. The receptor set was obtained from a woman in her 70s in good health. CDR3s include the opening cysteine and the closing phenylalanine or tryptophan. A D gene is named only where the DNA matches it firmly. Clone size, where shown, is once, few, many, or a class for clones that have expanded.

clone_size: .; d_call: .; j_call: TRBJ1-2; v_call: TRBV5-6; cdr3_aa: CASSGTEHYTF; cdr3_nt: TGTGCCAGCAGCGGGACGGAACACTACACCTTC
clone_size: .; d_call: TRBD1; j_call: TRBJ1-6; v_call: TRBV11-2; cdr3_aa: CASSLVGEGQANSPLHF; cdr3_nt: TGTGCCAGCAGCTTAGTTGGGGAGGGACAGGCCAATTCACCCCTCCACTTT
clone_size: .; d_call: .; j_call: TRBJ1-1; v_call: TRBV30; cdr3_aa: CAWRRGGGTEAFF; cdr3_nt: TGTGCCTGGAGAAGGGGGGGCGGCACTGAAGCTTTCTTT
clone_size: .; d_call: TRBD1; j_call: TRBJ1-2; v_call: TRBV5-1; cdr3_aa: CASSLSPGQGEGYTF; cdr3_nt: TGCGCCAGCAGCTTGAGCCCGGGACAGGGAGAAGGCTACACCTTC
clone_size: .; d_call: TRBD1; j_call: TRBJ1-6; v_call: TRBV18; cdr3_aa: CASSRGTGDNSPLHF; cdr3_nt: TGTGCCAGCTCCCGTGGGACAGGGGATAATTCACCCCTCCACTTT
clone_size: .; d_call: .; j_call: TRBJ2-2; v_call: TRBV15; cdr3_aa: CATSRDLRAANTGELFF; cdr3_nt: TGTGCCACCAGCAGAGATTTGAGGGCAGCGAACACCGGGGAGCTGTTTTTT
clone_size: once; d_call: TRBD1; j_call: TRBJ2-7; v_call: TRBV6-5; cdr3_aa: CASRAETGGLNEQYF; cdr3_nt: TGTGCCAGCAGGGCCGAGACAGGGGGTTTAAACGAGCAGTACTTC
clone_size: .; d_call: .; j_call: TRBJ1-6; v_call: TRBV5-1; cdr3_aa: CASSSRDGGSPLHF; cdr3_nt: TGCGCCAGCAGCTCTCGGGACGGCGGTTCACCCCTCCACTTT
clone_size: .; d_call: .; j_call: TRBJ2-1; v_call: TRBV1; cdr3_aa: CTSSSRTDHNEQFF; cdr3_nt: TGCACCAGCAGCAGTAGGACTGATCACAATGAGCAGTTCTTC
clone_size: .; d_call: .; j_call: TRBJ2-4; v_call: TRBV25-1; cdr3_aa: CASSGTTDSSDIQYF; cdr3_nt: TGTGCCAGCAGTGGAACTACCGACAGTTCCGACATTCAGTACTTC
clone_size: .; d_call: .; j_call: TRBJ2-1; v_call: TRBV7-9; cdr3_aa: CASSLTSSYNEQFF; cdr3_nt: TGTGCCAGCAGCTTAACTAGCTCCTACAATGAGCAGTTCTTC
clone_size: few; d_call: .; j_call: TRBJ1-4; v_call: TRBV5-6; cdr3_aa: CASSLVATNEKLFF; cdr3_nt: TGTGCCAGCAGCTTGGTTGCGACTAATGAAAAACTGTTTTTT
clone_size: .; d_call: TRBD2; j_call: TRBJ2-1; v_call: TRBV7-6; cdr3_aa: CASSFGGGGSYNEQFF; cdr3_nt: TGTGCCAGCAGCTTTGGTGGGGGGGGTTCCTACAATGAGCAGTTCTTC
clone_size: .; d_call: TRBD1; j_call: TRBJ1-1; v_call: TRBV11-1; cdr3_aa: CASSAGGAMYTEAFF; cdr3_nt: TGTGCCAGCAGCGCAGGGGGCGCGATGTACACTGAAGCTTTCTTT
clone_size: .; d_call: .; j_call: TRBJ2-5; v_call: TRBV5-1; cdr3_aa: CASSTGPTSQETQYF; cdr3_nt: TGCGCCAGCAGCACCGGACCGACCTCCCAAGAGACCCAGTACTTC
clone_size: once; d_call: TRBD1; j_call: TRBJ2-2; v_call: TRBV5-1; cdr3_aa: CASSTGTDNTGELFF; cdr3_nt: TGCGCCAGCAGCACCGGGACAGACAACACCGGGGAGCTGTTTTTT
clone_size: .; d_call: .; j_call: TRBJ2-1; v_call: TRBV30; cdr3_aa: CAWGPRWPADNNEQFF; cdr3_nt: TGTGCCTGGGGCCCCCGGTGGCCGGCCGATAACAATGAGCAGTTCTTC
clone_size: .; d_call: TRBD1; j_call: TRBJ2-2; v_call: TRBV14; cdr3_aa: CASSQASQGAGELFF; cdr3_nt: TGTGCCAGCAGCCAAGCGTCTCAGGGGGCCGGGGAGCTGTTTTTT
clone_size: .; d_call: .; j_call: TRBJ1-4; v_call: TRBV3-1/TRBV3-2; cdr3_aa: CASSVGTANEKLFF; cdr3_nt: TGTGCCAGCAGCGTAGGGACGGCGAATGAAAAACTGTTTTTT
clone_size: few; d_call: .; j_call: TRBJ2-6; v_call: TRBV19; cdr3_aa: CASSISGAGANVLTF; cdr3_nt: TGTGCCAGTAGTATCTCAGGGGCTGGGGCCAACGTCCTGACTTTC